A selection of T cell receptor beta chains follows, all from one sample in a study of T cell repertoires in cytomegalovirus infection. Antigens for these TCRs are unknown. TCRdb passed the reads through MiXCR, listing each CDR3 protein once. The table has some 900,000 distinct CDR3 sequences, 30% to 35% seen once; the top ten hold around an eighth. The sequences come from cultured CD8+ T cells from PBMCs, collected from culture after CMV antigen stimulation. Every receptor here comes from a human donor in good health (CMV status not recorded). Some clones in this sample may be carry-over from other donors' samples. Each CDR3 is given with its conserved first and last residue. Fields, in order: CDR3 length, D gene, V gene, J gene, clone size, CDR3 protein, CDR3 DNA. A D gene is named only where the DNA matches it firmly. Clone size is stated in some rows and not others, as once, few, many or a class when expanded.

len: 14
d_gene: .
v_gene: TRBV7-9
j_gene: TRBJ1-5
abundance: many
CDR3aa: CASSPGPSNQPQHF
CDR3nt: TGCGCCAGCAGCCCAGGCCCATCCAATCAGCCCCAGCATTTT

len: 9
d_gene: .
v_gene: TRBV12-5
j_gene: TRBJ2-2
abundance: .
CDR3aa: CASGLGLFF
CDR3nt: TGTGCTAGTGGTTTGGGTCTGTTTTTT

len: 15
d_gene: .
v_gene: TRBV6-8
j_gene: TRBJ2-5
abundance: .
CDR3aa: CASSPTGGGIETQYF
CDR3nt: TGTGCCAGCAGCCCTACTGGAGGGGGCATCGAGACCCAGTACTTC

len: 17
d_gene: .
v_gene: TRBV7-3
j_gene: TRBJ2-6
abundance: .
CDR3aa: CASSPYLGAAGANVLTF
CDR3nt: TGTGCCAGCAGCCCCTATCTGGGGGCAGCTGGGGCCAACGTCCTGACTTTC

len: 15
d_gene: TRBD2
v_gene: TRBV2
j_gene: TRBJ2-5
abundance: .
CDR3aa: CASSYLAGSRETQYF
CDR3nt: TGTGCCAGCAGCTACCTAGCGGGGAGCCGGGAGACCCAGTACTTC

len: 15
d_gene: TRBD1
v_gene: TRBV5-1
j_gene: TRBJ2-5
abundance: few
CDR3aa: CASSLAEGQDPPSAF
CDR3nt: TGCGCCAGCAGCTTGGCCGAGGGACAGGACCCCCCGTCAGCTTTC

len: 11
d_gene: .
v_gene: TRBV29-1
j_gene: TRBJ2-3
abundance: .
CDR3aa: CSVAGADTQYF
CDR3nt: TGCAGCGTTGCGGGAGCAGATACGCAGTATTTT

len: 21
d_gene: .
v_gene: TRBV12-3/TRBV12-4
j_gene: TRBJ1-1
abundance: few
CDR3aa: CASSLGSLGLFLAVPNTEAFF
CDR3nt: TGTGCCAGCAGTTTAGGATCGTTAGGGTTGTTTTTGGCCGTCCCGAACACTGAAGCTTTCTTT

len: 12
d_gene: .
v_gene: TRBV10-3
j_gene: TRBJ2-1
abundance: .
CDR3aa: CATSQGSNEQFF
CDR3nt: TGTGCCACTTCACAGGGATCCAATGAGCAGTTCTTC

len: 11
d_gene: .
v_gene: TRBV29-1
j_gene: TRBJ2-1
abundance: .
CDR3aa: CSVVVGLGQFF
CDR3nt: TGCAGCGTTGTTGTTGGCCTTGGACAGTTCTTC

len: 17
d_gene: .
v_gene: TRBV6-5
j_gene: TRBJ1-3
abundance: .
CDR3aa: CASSYFSQGYSGNTIYF
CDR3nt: TGTGCCAGCAGTTACTTTTCACAGGGCTACTCTGGAAACACCATATATTTT

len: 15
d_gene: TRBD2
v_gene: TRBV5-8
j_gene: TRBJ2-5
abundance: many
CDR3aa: CASSSGTSGSETQYF
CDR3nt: TGTGCCAGCAGCAGCGGGACTAGCGGGTCTGAGACCCAGTACTTC

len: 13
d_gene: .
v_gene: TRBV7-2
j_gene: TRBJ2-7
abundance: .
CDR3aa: CASRWDRTYEQYF
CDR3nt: TGTGCCAGCAGGTGGGACCGAACCTACGAGCAGTACTTC

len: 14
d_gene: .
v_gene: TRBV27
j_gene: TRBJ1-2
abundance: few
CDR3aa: CASSLVGSDYGYTF
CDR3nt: TGTGCCAGCAGTTTGGTGGGGTCAGACTATGGCTACACCTTC

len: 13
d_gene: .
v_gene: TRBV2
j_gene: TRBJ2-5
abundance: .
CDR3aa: CASKQRGEKTQYF
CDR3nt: TGTGCCAGCAAACAGAGGGGCGAGAAGACCCAGTACTTC

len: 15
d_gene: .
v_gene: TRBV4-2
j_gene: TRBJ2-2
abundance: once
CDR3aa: CASSTDLRRTGELFF
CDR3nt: TGTGCCAGCAGCACGGACCTAAGGAGGACCGGGGAGCTGTTTTTT

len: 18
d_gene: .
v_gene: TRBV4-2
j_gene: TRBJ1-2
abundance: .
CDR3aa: CASSQDSTTSSPIYGYTF
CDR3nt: TGTGCCAGCAGCCAAGATTCTACCACCAGTAGCCCTATCTATGGCTACACCTTC

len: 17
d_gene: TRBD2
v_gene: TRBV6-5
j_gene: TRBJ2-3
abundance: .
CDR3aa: CASSPTSGGLSTDTQYF
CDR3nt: TGTGCCAGCAGTCCGACTAGCGGGGGGCTGAGTACAGATACGCAGTATTTT

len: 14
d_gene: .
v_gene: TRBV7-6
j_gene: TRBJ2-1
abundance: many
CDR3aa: CASSLTIEKGEQFF
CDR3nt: TGTGCCAGCAGCTTAACTATCGAAAAGGGTGAGCAGTTCTTC

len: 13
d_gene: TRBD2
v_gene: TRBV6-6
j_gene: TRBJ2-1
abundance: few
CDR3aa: CACSEGRANEQFF
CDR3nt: TGTGCCTGCAGCGAGGGGAGGGCCAATGAGCAGTTCTTC

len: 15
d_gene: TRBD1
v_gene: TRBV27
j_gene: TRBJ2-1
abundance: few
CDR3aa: CASSFGQGRWDEQFF
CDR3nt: TGTGCCAGCAGTTTTGGACAGGGCCGATGGGATGAGCAGTTCTTC

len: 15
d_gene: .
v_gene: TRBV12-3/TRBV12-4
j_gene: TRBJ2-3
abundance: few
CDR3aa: CASSRDGGGSDTQYF
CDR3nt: TGTGCCAGCAGTCGGGACGGAGGGGGGTCGGATACGCAGTATTTT

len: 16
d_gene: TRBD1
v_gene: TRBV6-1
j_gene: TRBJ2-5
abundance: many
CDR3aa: CASSAPGTGGMETQYF
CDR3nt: TGTGCCAGCAGTGCCCCCGGGACAGGGGGAATGGAGACCCAGTACTTC

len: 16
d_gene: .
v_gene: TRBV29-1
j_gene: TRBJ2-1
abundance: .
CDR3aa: CSVEDPAGASYNEQFF
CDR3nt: TGCAGCGTTGAAGATCCCGCGGGGGCCTCATACAATGAGCAGTTCTTC

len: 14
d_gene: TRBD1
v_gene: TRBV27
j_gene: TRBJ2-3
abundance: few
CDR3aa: CASSLGQGWDTQYF
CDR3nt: TGTGCCAGCAGTTTGGGACAGGGATGGGATACGCAGTATTTT

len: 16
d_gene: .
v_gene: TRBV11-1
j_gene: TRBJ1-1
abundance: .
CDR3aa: CASSLGGWGRRTEAFF
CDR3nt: TGTGCCAGCAGCTTAGGTGGCTGGGGGCGCAGGACTGAAGCTTTCTTT

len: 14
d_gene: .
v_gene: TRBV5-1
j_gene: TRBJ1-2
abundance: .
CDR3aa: CASSLSTGRNGYTF
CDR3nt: TGCGCCAGCAGCTTGAGCACAGGGCGGAATGGCTACACCTTC